A single sample gave rise to the 28 T cell receptor beta chains below, sequenced in a study of shared clonotypes between healthy human individuals (dated by TCRdb to 2020 to 2022). CD8 naive samples were obtained by positive selection for CCR7 among CD45RO-negative cells, yielding a CD45RA+CCR7+ population from which TemRA cells were excluded. The library was produced with the immunoSEQ multiplex PCR assay. The clones in this table, taken by TCRdb from immuneACCESS, are in-frame only. Not every clone is retained; where verified, under half of the shortfall comes from an unresolved V gene, and the cause of the rest is unknown. The sample has about 2 million clones on record, around 96% of them singletons. Of the sample, about 1.1% is held by the ten largest clones. The sequenced material came from naive CD8+ T cells sorted from blood. What the cell subset or site label conveys for this sample: CD45RA+CCR7+. These receptors were collected from a man between 18 and 35 years old in good health.

The rearrangement uses TRBV15 and TRBJ1-2; 10 bases agree with TRBD1. V dropped 5 bases and J dropped 4; count of bases not matched to a gene: 4. The CDR3 loop spans 14 amino acids. Germline-derived CDR1 and CDR2 are LNHNV and YYDKDF (reference sequence). The chain's CDR3 is CATSPGQGTYGYTF. The CDR3 DNA follows: TGTGCCACCAGCCCGGGACAGGGGACCTATGGCTACACCTTC.

Notes on this clone: Other DNA sequences in the sample encode the same CDR3. V and J are TRBV5-6 and TRBJ2-7; D gene unclear. This CDR3 is 14 amino acids long. CDR1 and CDR2 from the germline V gene are SGHDT and YYEEEE. With 2 bases removed from V and 1 base from J, the gap between germline ends came to 10 bases. As DNA, the CDR3 is TGTGCCAGCAGCTTAGGTTCCCTATCCTACGAGCAGTACTTC. It specifies CASSLGSLSYEQYF. The full variable domain, in which reference TRBV5-6 and TRBJ2-7 provide the parts outside the CDR3, is DAGVTQSPTHLIKTRGQQVTLRCSPKSGHDTVSWYQQALGQGPQFIFQYYEEEERQRGNFPDRFSGHQFPNYSSELNVNALLLGDSALYLCASSLGSLSYEQYFGPGTRLTVT.

The chain carries TRBV5-1 and TRBJ2-7; 7 positions agree with TRBD1. CDR3 length: 13 residues. V shed 1 base and J 6 bases; nucleotides not matched to a gene: 4. Germline CDR1 SGHRS, CDR2 YFSETQ. The CDR3 nucleotides read TGCGCCAGCAGCTTGCTAGGGGGCCTCGAGCAGTACTTC. It yields the protein CASSLLGGLEQYF.

The chain couples TRBV28 to TRBJ2-5, with 11 bases identical to TRBD2. V shed 1 base, J shed 5 bases, and the junction held 6 bases outside the gene matches. This CDR3 is built from 16 residues. From germline, CDR1 is MDHEN and CDR2 SYDVKM. CDR3 sequence (DNA): TGTGCCAGCAGTTTATATAGCGGGGGGGCCGGGGAGACCCAGTACTTC. Its protein product is CASSLYSGGAGETQYF.

This chain uses TRBV7-2 with TRBJ2-1; 7 positions agree with TRBD2. Germline-derived CDR1 and CDR2 are SGHTA and FQGNSA. The V and J ends lost 2 bases and 13 bases, in that order; junction bases with no gene match: 20. The CDR3 has 17 amino acids. CDR3 protein: CASSLFPGAEAGESQFF. The CDR3 nucleotides read TGTGCCAGCAGCTTATTTCCGGGAGCTGAGGCGGGAGAATCTCAGTTCTTC.

This clone showed up just once. The chain is built from TRBV5-4 and TRBJ2-4; 8 nucleotides line up with TRBD1. Germline CDR1 and CDR2: SGHNT and YYREEE (reference sequence). After removal of 2 bases from V and 5 bases from J, the junction contained 3 bases not matched to a gene. The CDR3 length is 14 residues. The CDR3 sequence: CASSFTGGENIQYF. DNA for the CDR3: TGTGCCAGCAGCTTCACAGGGGGTGAAAACATTCAGTACTTC.

The chain uses TRBV11-2 and TRBJ2-1; TRBD2 matches 11 bases. Germline assignment: CDR1 SGHAT and CDR2 FQNNGV. The V segment lost 7 bases and the J segment 6 bases; nucleotides outside the gene matches: 8. This CDR3 region has 15 residues. CDR3 sequence: CASTHLAGGPNEQFF. The CDR3 coding sequence is TGTGCCAGCACACACTTAGCGGGAGGGCCCAATGAGCAGTTCTTC.

The chain has TRBV27 and TRBJ2-1; TRBD2 matches at 7 bases. V lost 5 bases to trimming and J lost 2 bases; unmatched junction nucleotides: 6. The length of the CDR3 is 15 residues. Germline CDR1 MNHEY, CDR2 SMNVEV (reference sequence). Here the CDR3 reads CASSRLAGTYNEQFF. The CDR3 DNA sequence: TGTGCCAGCAGTCGACTAGCAGGAACCTACAATGAGCAGTTCTTC.

The chain combines TRBV28 with TRBJ2-3; 10 bases match TRBD2. Germline CDR1 is MDHEN and CDR2 is SYDVKM. V shed 4 bases, J shed 4 bases, and the junction held 5 bases outside the gene matches. The CDR3 is 15 residues long. The CDR3 sequence: CASSWSGGAADTQYF. CDR3 nucleotides: TGTGCCAGCAGTTGGAGCGGGGGGGCCGCAGATACGCAGTATTTT.

The rearrangement uses TRBV6-1 and TRBJ1-1; D unclear. The CDR3 is made up of 15 amino acids. V was trimmed by 2 bases and J by 4 bases, leaving 14 bases between them. Germline V gives CDR1 MNHNS, CDR2 SASEGT. The CDR3 loop reads CASSELEYSGTEAFF. CDR3 DNA: TGTGCCAGCAGTGAACTCGAGTATTCGGGCACTGAAGCTTTCTTT.

This clone was seen more than once but under ten times. V gene TRBV29-1 combines with J gene TRBJ2-3, with D possibly being TRBD2 (6 bases). The CDR3 covers 13 residues. V shed 5 bases and J shed 2 bases, with 11 bases lying between them. The V gene's germline CDR1 is SQVTM and CDR2 ANQGSEA. The CDR3 nucleotides read TGCAGCGTTCTAGGCGGGGACACAGATACGCAGTATTTT. Encoded protein: CSVLGGDTDTQYF.

The J gene is TRBJ2-7, the V gene TRBV4-1, with a weak D call TRBD2 (6 bases). The CDR3 is 15 amino acids. Trimming shortened V by 0 bases and J by 6 bases, and 15 bases separated the two germline ends. The germline V gene encodes CDR1 MGHRA and CDR2 YSYEKL. CDR3 amino acids: CASSQDPRDWAEQYF. The CDR3 DNA reads as TGCGCCAGCAGCCAAGATCCGCGGGACTGGGCCGAGCAGTACTTC.

The rearrangement joins TRBV20-1 to TRBJ2-5, with D unclear. V gave up 5 bases and J gave up 7 bases, with 11 bases separating them. Looked up from germline, CDR1 is DFQATT and CDR2 is SNEGSKA (reference sequence). The CDR3 spans 11 residues. CDR3 sequence reads: CSASDVGTQYF. For the CDR3, the DNA is TGCAGTGCTTCGGATGTAGGGACCCAGTACTTC.

A word on this clone: Other DNA sequences from this sample encode an identical CDR3 as well. This chain links TRBV6-1 with TRBJ1-1; D not resolved. The CDR3 consists of 12 residues. From germline, CDR1 is MNHNS and CDR2 SASEGT. V dropped 3 bases and J dropped 4 bases, with 6 bases sitting between them. The CDR3 spells CASSDRTTEAFF. CDR3 bases: TGTGCCAGCAGTGACAGGACCACTGAAGCTTTCTTT.

To note about this clone: This specimen includes other DNA sequences encoding the same CDR3. The chain combines TRBV30 with TRBJ2-3; 7 nucleotides agree with TRBD1. CDR3 size: 15 residues. J was trimmed by 0 bases and V by 0 bases; bases with no gene match: 3. Germline CDR1 GTSNPN, CDR2 SVGIG (reference sequence). The CDR3 sequence: CAWSVGTASTDTQYF. Written as DNA, the CDR3 is TGTGCCTGGAGTGTAGGGACAGCCAGCACAGATACGCAGTATTTT.

This chain joins TRBV6-1 and TRBJ1-3; tentatively, D is TRBD1 (5 bases). The CDR3 spans 13 residues. CDR1 is MNHNS, CDR2 SASEGT, per germline. V was shortened by 5 bases and J by 3 bases, with 8 bases between the two germline ends. As DNA, the CDR3 is TGTGCCAGCAGTCAGGGAAGTGGAAACACCATATATTTT. It is translated as CASSQGSGNTIYF.

V and J are TRBV4-1 and TRBJ2-7; D call uncertain. Germline assignment: CDR1 MGHRA and CDR2 YSYEKL. This CDR3 spans 14 amino acids. Trimming shortened V by 4 bases and J by 3 bases, and 13 bases separated the two germline ends. Written as DNA, the CDR3 is TGCGCCAGCAGCCCTGGAAGCGCTTACTACGAGCAGTACTTC. Translating it yields CASSPGSAYYEQYF.

The V gene is TRBV6-1, the J gene TRBJ1-1, with a weak D call TRBD1 (5 bases). This CDR3 is built from 14 residues. CDR1 and CDR2 from the germline V gene are MNHNS and SASEGT. The ends were cut back, 2 bases at V and 11 bases at J, with 18 bases in the middle. The CDR3 bases are TGTGCCAGCAGTGAAAGTACAGGCGTTCTAGTGGCTTTCTTT. Amino acid sequence: CASSESTGVLVAFF.

The rearrangement uses TRBV5-6 and TRBJ1-5; D gene unclear. Trimming took 0 bases from V and 7 from J, leaving 17 bases between them. CDR3 length: 16 amino acids. CDR1 is SGHDT, CDR2 YYEEEE, per germline. CDR3 DNA: TGTGCCAGCAGCTTGGACGGAGAGTACCCATCACAGCCCCAGCATTTT. It specifies CASSLDGEYPSQPQHF.

The V and J genes are TRBV28 and TRBJ2-1; D ambiguous. V lost 6 bases and J 8 bases, leaving 23 bases between the germline ends. Germline assignment: CDR1 MDHEN and CDR2 SYDVKM. The CDR3 loop spans 16 amino acids. The CDR3 DNA sequence: TGTGCCAGCAGCTTTTTCTTTGGGTCAAGCTTCGATGAGCAGTTCTTC. Its protein product is CASSFFFGSSFDEQFF.

The rearrangement joins TRBV5-6 to TRBJ1-2, with 7 bases identical to TRBD1. The CDR3 has 14 residues. Trimming cost V 0 bases and J 6 bases; bases outside gene matches: 5. Germline V gives CDR1 SGHDT, CDR2 YYEEEE. CDR3: CASSLGRGYDGYTF. CDR3 sequence (DNA): TGTGCCAGCAGCTTGGGCAGGGGGTATGATGGCTACACCTTC.

The V and J genes are TRBV9 and TRBJ2-7; D assignment may be TRBD1 or TRBD2 (6 bases each). Per germline, CDR1 SGDLS and CDR2 YYNGEE. The V gene lost 2 bases and the J gene lost 1 base, with 16 bases spanning the gap. There are 16 residues in the CDR3. The CDR3 sequence: CASSVDGGSGSYEQYF. The CDR3 DNA is TGTGCCAGCAGCGTGGACGGGGGCAGTGGGTCCTACGAGCAGTACTTC. Full variable domain (rest looked up from reference TRBV9 and TRBJ2-7): DSGVTQTPKHLITATGQRVTLRCSPRSGDLSVYWYQQSLDQGLQFLIQYYNGEERAKGNILERFSAQQFPDLHSELNLSSLELGDSALYFCASSVDGGSGSYEQYFGPGTRLTVT.

The gene calls are TRBV6-5 and TRBJ2-1; a possible D gene is TRBD1 (6 bases). The V end was cut by 2 bases, the J end by 5 bases, with 13 bases between. CDR1 MNHEY and CDR2 SVGAGI come from the germline V gene. This CDR3 spans 15 amino acids. This CDR3 is CASSYVAGVDNEQFF. The CDR3 DNA is TGTGCCAGCAGTTACGTTGCAGGGGTAGACAATGAGCAGTTCTTC.

J is TRBJ1-2 and V is TRBV29-1; D call uncertain. The CDR3 covers 13 residues. The germline V and J ends were trimmed by 0 bases and 8 bases, with 13 bases remaining between them. Germline V gives CDR1 SQVTM, CDR2 ANQGSEA. The CDR3 nucleotides are TGCAGCGTTGAAGATCGGGGTGCTTACGGCTACACCTTC. This encodes CSVEDRGAYGYTF.

This clone was picked up one time. V usage is TRBV7-6 and J usage is TRBJ2-3; D may be TRBD1 (5 bases). Germline loops: CDR1 SGHVS, CDR2 FNYEAQ. V gave up 4 bases and J gave up 2 bases, with 13 bases separating them. CDR3 length: 15 amino acids. This CDR3 is CASSYSQGYTDTQYF. CDR3 in DNA: TGTGCCAGCAGCTATAGCCAGGGTTACACAGATACGCAGTATTTT.

This clone came up once. The chain recombines TRBV7-2 with TRBJ2-1, with a tentative D call TRBD2 (5 bases). In germline, CDR1 is SGHTA, CDR2 FQGNSA. The CDR3 extends over 15 amino acids. The ends were cut back, 3 bases at V and 6 bases at J, with 15 bases in the middle. The CDR3 loop reads CASSFLALPGNEQFF. CDR3 DNA sequence: TGTGCCAGCAGCTTTCTAGCCCTACCCGGCAATGAGCAGTTCTTC.

The chain has TRBV4-3 and TRBJ2-2; the D is unclear. The CDR3 loop spans 15 amino acids. CDR1 LGHNA and CDR2 YSLEER come from the germline V gene. V lost 0 bases and J lost 2, with 7 bases in between. The CDR3 loop reads CASSQDWANTGELFF. The CDR3 nucleotides are TGCGCCAGCAGCCAAGATTGGGCCAACACCGGGGAGCTGTTTTTT.

The rearrangement links TRBV7-9 to TRBJ2-7; D is perhaps TRBD1 or TRBD2 (6 bases each). Between the trimmed V and J ends, which lost 2 bases and 6 bases, there was a span of 23 bases. Germline V lookup: CDR1 SEHNR, CDR2 FQNEAQ (reference sequence). This CDR3 contains 17 residues. The CDR3 DNA follows: TGTGCCAGCAGCTTAAGGCCGGGGGCCGCCGCGAGTTCCGAGCAGTACTTC. Protein sequence: CASSLRPGAAASSEQYF.